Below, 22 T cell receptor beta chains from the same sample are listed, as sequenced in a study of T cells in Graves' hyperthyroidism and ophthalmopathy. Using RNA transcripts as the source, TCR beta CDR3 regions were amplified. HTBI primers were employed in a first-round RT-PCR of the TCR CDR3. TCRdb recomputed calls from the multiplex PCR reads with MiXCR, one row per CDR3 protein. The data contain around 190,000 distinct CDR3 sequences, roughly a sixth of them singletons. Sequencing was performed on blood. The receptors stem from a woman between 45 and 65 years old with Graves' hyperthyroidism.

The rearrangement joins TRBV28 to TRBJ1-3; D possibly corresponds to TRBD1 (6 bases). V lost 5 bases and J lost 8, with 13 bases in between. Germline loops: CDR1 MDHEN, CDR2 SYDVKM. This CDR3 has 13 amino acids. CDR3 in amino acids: CASSGTLWDTIYF. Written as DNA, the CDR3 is TGTGCCAGCAGTGGGACACTCTGGGACACCATATATTTT. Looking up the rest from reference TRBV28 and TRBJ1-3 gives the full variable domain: DVKVTQSSRYLVKRTGEKVFLECVQDMDHENMFWYRQDPGLGLRLIYFSYDVKMKEKGDIPEGYSVSREKKERFSLILESASTNQTSMYLCASSGTLWDTIYFGEGSWLTVV.

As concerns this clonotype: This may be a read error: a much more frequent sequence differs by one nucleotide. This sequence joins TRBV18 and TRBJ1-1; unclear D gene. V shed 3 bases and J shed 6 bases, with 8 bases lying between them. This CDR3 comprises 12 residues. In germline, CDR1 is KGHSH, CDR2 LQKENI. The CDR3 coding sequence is TGTGCCAGCTCACCGCCGGACGCTGAAGCTTTCTTT. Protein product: CASSPPDAEAFF.

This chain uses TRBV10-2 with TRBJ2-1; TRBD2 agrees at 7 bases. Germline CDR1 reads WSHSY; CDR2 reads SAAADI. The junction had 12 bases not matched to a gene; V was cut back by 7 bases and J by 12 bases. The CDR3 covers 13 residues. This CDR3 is CASKAGGLSVQFF. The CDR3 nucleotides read TGCGCCAGCAAGGCCGGGGGGTTGAGCGTGCAGTTCTTC.

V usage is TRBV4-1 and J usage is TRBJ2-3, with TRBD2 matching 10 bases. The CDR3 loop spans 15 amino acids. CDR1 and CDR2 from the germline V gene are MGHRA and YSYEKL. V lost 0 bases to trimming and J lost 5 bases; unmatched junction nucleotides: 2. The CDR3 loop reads CASSQELAGIDTQYF. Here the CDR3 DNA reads TGCGCCAGCAGCCAAGAACTAGCGGGAATAGATACGCAGTATTTT.

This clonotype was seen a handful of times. The DNA of the CDR3 is TGTGCCAGTACCCAACTCTTAAACACAGCGATGGGCCATGGCTACACCTTC. This codes for CASTQLLNTAMGHGYTF. This sequence joins TRBV19 and TRBJ1-2; D uncertain. The CDR3 is 17 residues long. In germline, CDR1 is LNHDA, CDR2 SQIVND (reference sequence). Trimming pared 7 bases from V and 6 bases from J, leaving 27 bases between.

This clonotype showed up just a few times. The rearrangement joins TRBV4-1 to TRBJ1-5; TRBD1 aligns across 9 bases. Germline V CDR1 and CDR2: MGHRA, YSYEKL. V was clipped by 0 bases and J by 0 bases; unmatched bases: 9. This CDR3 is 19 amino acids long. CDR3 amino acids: CASSQDRDRASYSNQPQHF. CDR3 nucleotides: TGCGCCAGCAGCCAAGATCGGGACAGGGCGTCGTATAGCAATCAGCCCCAGCATTTT.

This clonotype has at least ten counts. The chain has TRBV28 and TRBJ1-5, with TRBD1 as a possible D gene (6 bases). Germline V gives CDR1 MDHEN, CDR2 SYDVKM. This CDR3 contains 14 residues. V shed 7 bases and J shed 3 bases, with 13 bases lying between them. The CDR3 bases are TGTGCCAGCACCGAGGGACAAATCAATCAGCCCCAGCATTTT. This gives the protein CASTEGQINQPQHF. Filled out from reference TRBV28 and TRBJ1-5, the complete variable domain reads DVKVTQSSRYLVKRTGEKVFLECVQDMDHENMFWYRQDPGLGLRLIYFSYDVKMKEKGDIPEGYSVSREKKERFSLILESASTNQTSMYLCASTEGQINQPQHFGDGTRLSIL.

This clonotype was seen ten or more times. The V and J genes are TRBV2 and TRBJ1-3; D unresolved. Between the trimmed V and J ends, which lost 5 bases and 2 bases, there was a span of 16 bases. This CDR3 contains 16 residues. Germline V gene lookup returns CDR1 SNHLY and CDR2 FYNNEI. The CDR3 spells CASSLPGGGTGNTIYF. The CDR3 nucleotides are TGTGCCAGCAGTCTCCCAGGTGGAGGGACTGGAAACACCATATATTTT.

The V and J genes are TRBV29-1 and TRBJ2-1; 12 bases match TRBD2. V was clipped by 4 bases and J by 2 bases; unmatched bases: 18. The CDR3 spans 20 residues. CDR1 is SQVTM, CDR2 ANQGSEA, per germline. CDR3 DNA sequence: TGCAGCGTTGCGACAAAGTTCGTCACTAGCGGGAGGAGTCCCTACAATGAGCAGTTCTTC. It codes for CSVATKFVTSGRSPYNEQFF.

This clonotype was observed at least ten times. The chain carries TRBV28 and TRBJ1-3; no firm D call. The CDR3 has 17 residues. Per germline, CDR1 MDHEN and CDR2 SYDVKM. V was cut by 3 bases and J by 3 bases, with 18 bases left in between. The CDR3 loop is CASSFPIREVDGNTIYF. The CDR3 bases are TGTGCCAGCAGTTTCCCGATCCGGGAAGTCGATGGAAACACCATATATTTT.

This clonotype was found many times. In DNA form, the CDR3 reads TGTGCCAGCAGTTTAAGGGCTCTCACCGGGGAGCTGTTTTTT. The encoded protein is CASSLRALTGELFF. V and J are TRBV28 and TRBJ2-2; D is uncertain. Deletions cut 2 bases from V and 4 bases from J, with 8 bases between. From germline, CDR1 is MDHEN and CDR2 SYDVKM. The CDR3 loop spans 14 amino acids.

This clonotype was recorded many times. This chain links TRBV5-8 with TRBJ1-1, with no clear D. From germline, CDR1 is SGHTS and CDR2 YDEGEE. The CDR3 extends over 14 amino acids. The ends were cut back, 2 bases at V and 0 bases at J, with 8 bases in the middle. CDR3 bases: TGTGCCAGCAGCTTCTCGACAATGAACACTGAAGCTTTCTTT. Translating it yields CASSFSTMNTEAFF.

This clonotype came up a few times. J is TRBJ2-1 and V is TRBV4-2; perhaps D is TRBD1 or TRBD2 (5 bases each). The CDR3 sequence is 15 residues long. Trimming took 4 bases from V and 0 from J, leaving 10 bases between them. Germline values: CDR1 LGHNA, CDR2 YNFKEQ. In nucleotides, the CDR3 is TGTGCCAGCAGCCGGGACCTAACCTCCTACAATGAGCAGTTCTTC. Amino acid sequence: CASSRDLTSYNEQFF.

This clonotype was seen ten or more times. The CDR3 coding sequence is TGCAGTGCTCCTGACGGCCGGGGTTTGAACGAGCAGTACTTC. Protein sequence: CSAPDGRGLNEQYF. The chain uses TRBV20-1 and TRBJ2-7; D perhaps matches TRBD2 (5 bases). The CDR3 is 14 amino acids. V dropped 5 bases and J dropped 5 bases, with 19 bases sitting between them. Looked up from germline, CDR1 is DFQATT and CDR2 is SNEGSKA (reference sequence).

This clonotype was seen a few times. The CDR3 region is CATSRDRGTRETQYF. Here the CDR3 DNA reads TGTGCCACCAGCAGAGATCGGGGGACGAGAGAGACCCAGTACTTC. The chain joins TRBV15 to TRBJ2-5, with a possible D match to TRBD2 (6 bases). Germline V gene sequence: CDR1 LNHNV, CDR2 YYDKDF (reference sequence). The CDR3 is made up of 15 amino acids. Trimming took 0 bases from V and 4 from J, leaving 12 bases between them. Using reference TRBV15 and TRBJ2-5 for the parts outside the CDR3, the full variable domain is DAMVIQNPRYQVTQFGKPVTLSCSQTLNHNVMYWYQQKSSQAPKLLFHYYDKDFNNEADTPDNFQSRRPNTSFCFLDIRSPGLGDTAMYLCATSRDRGTRETQYFGPGTRLLVL.

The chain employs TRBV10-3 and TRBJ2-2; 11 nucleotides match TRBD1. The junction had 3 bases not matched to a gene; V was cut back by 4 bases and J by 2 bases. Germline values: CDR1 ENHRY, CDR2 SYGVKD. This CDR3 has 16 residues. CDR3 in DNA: TGTGCCATCAGTGGAGGACAGGGGGCTAACACCGGGGAGCTGTTTTTT. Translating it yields CAISGGQGANTGELFF.

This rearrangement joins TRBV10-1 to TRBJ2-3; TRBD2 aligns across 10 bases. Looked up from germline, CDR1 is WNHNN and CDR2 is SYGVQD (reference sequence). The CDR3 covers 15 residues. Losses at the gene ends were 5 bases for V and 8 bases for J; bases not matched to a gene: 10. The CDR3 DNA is TGCGCCAGCAGTCCCCGGGTAGCGGGGGGTTCTACGCAGTATTTT. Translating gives CASSPRVAGGSTQYF.

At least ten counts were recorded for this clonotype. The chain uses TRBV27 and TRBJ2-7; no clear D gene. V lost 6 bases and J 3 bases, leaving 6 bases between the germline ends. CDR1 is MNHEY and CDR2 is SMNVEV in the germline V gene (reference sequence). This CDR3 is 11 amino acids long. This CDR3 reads CASSSGYEQYF. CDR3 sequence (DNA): TGTGCCAGCAGCTCAGGCTACGAGCAGTACTTC.

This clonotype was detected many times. CDR3 in amino acids: CASSLVGQLYGYTF. CDR3 nucleotide sequence: TGTGCCAGCAGTTTGGTGGGACAGCTATATGGCTACACCTTC. The chain joins TRBV12-3 or TRBV12-4 to TRBJ1-2; 7 bases are shared with TRBD1. The CDR3 is 14 amino acids. V was pared by 3 bases and J by 5 bases, with 6 bases of the junction left unmatched.

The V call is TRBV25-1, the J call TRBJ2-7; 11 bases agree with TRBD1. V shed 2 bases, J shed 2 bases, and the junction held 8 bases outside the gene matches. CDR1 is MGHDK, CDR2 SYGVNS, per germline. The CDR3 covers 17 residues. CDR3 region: CASSEGIPGQGAYEQYF. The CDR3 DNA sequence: TGTGCCAGCAGTGAAGGCATACCGGGACAGGGGGCCTACGAGCAGTACTTC.

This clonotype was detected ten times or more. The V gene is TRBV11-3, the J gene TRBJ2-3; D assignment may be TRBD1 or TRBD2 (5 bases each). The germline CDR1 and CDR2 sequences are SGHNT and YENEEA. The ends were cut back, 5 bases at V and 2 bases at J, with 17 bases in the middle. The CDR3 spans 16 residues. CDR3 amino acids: CASSPLGTDLTDTQYF. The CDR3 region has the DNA TGTGCCAGCAGCCCCCTCGGGACGGACCTCACAGATACGCAGTATTTT.

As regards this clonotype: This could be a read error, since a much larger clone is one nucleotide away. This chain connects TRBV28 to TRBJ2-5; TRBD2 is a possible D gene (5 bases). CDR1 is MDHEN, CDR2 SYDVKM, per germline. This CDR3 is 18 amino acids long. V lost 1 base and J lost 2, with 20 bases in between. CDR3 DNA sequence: TGTGCCAGCAGTTTATCATCTCTTGCGTTGAGAGGGCAAGAGACCCAGTACTTC. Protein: CASSLSSLALRGQETQYF.